This T cell receptor (beta chain) was documented in a study of identical twins. Study conclusions and caveats: With abundant cord blood beta clonotypes, insertions were fewer; memory repertoires showed no such pattern. Invariant MAIT and iNKT cells may have partly biased zero-insertion analyses.

For this clonotype: Antigen specificity is unknown.

Healthy Caucasians supplied all donations. Germline CDR1 and CDR2: ENHRY and SYGVKD. Germline trimming cut 7 bases from V and 1 base from J; bases unmatched to any gene: 7. The CDR3 is 15 amino acids. A universal primer binding site was introduced by template switching. The final cDNA contained unique molecular identifiers. Each CDR3 protein gets one entry after TCRdb re-called the 5' RACE reads with MiXCR. The sample holds some 710,000 distinct CDR3 sequences, 5.5% to 6.5% seen once. The receptor comes from a man younger than 35 in good health. The sequenced sample was naive T cells sorted from blood. This chain connects TRBV10-3 to TRBJ1-1; TRBD1 agrees at 9 bases. CDR3 amino acids: CAITEGQGTNTEAFF. CDR3 bases: TGTGCCATCACCGAGGGACAGGGAACGAACACTGAAGCTTTCTTT.